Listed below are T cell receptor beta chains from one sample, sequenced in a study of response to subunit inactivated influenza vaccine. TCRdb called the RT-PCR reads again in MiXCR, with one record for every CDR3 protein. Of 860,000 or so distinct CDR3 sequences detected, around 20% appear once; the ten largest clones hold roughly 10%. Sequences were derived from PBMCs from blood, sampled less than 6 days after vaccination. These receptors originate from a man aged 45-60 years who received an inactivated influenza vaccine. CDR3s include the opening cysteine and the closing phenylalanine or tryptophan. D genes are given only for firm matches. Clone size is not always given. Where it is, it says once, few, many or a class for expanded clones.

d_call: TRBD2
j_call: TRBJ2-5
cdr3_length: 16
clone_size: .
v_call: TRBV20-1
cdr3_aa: CSARRTSGGVQETQYF
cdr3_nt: TGCAGTGCTAGACGGACTAGCGGGGGAGTCCAAGAGACCCAGTACTTC

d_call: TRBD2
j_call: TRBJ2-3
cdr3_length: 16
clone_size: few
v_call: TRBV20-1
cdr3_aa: CSAMGGTSGDTDTQYF
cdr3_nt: TGCAGTGCTATGGGGGGGACTAGCGGGGACACAGATACGCAGTATTTT

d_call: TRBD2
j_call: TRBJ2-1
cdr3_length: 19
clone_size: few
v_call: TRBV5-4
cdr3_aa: CASSFGLIGERDWYNEQFF
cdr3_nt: TGTGCCAGCAGCTTCGGGTTGATTGGGGAGCGGGACTGGTACAATGAGCAGTTCTTC

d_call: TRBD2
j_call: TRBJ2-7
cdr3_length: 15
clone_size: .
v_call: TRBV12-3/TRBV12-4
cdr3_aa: CASSPGGGRFHEQYF
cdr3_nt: TGTGCCAGCAGCCCGGGGGGCGGGAGGTTTCACGAGCAGTACTTC

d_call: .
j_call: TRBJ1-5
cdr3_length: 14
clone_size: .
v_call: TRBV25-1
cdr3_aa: CASSEWTATRPQHF
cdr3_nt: TGTGCCAGCAGTGAATGGACAGCCACAAGGCCCCAGCATTTT

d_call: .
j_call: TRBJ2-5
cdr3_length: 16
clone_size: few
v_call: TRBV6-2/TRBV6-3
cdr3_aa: CASSLLSGTVQETQYF
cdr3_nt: TGTGCCAGCAGTTTATTATCCGGGACGGTACAAGAGACCCAGTACTTC

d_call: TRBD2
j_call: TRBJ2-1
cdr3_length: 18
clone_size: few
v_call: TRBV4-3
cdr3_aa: CASSPDPQGTSEYNEQFF
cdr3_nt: TGCGCCAGCAGCCCCGACCCACAGGGGACTAGCGAGTACAATGAGCAGTTCTTC

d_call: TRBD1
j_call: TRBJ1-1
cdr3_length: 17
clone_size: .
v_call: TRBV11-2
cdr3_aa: CASSDRDRGVGATEAFF
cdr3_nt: TGTGCCAGCAGCGACCGGGACAGGGGGGTTGGGGCGACTGAAGCTTTCTTT

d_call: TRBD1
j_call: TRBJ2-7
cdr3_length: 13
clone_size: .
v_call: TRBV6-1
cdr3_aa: CASRDRILYEQYF
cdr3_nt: TGTGCCAGCAGGGACAGGATCCTCTACGAGCAGTACTTC

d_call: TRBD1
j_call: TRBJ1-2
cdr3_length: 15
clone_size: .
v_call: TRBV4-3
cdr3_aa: CASSQEDRGWYGYTF
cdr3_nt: TGCGCCAGCAGCCAAGAGGACAGGGGGTGGTATGGCTACACCTTC

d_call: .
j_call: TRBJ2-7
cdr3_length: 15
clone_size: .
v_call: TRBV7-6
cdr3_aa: CASSLAPQGGYEQYF
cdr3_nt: TGTGCCAGCAGCTTAGCCCCTCAGGGGGGTTACGAGCAGTACTTC

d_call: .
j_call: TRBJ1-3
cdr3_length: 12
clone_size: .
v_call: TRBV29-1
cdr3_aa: CSASETGNTIYF
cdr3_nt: TGCAGCGCGTCTGAGACTGGAAACACCATATATTTT

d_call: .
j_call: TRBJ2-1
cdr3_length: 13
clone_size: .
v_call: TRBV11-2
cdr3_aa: CASSYTRDSEQFF
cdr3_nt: TGTGCCAGCAGCTACACGCGGGATAGCGAGCAGTTCTTC

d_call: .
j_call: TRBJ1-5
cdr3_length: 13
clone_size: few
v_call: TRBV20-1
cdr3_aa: CSARVPRSQPQHF
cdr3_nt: TGCAGTGCTAGAGTACCCAGGAGTCAGCCCCAGCATTTT

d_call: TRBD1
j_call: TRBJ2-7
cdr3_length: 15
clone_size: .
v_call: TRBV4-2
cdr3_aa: CASSQSWTGGYEQYF
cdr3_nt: TGTGCCAGCAGCCAGAGTTGGACAGGGGGCTACGAGCAGTACTTC

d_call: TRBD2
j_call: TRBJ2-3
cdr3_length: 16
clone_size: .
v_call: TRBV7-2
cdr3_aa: CASGASGRGSTDTQYF
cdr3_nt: TGTGCCAGCGGCGCTAGCGGGAGAGGTAGCACAGATACGCAGTATTTT

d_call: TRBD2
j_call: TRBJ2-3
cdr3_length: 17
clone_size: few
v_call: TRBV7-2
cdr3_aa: CASSFGLAGAGADTQYF
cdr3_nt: TGTGCCAGCAGCTTTGGACTAGCGGGAGCGGGAGCAGATACGCAGTATTTT

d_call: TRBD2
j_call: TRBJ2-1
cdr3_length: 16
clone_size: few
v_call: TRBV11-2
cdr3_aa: CASSLTTSLTYNEQFF
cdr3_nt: TGTGCCAGCAGCCTGACGACTAGCCTTACCTACAATGAGCAGTTCTTC

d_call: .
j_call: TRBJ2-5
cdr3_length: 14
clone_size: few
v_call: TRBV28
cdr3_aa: CASSLGGRIETQYF
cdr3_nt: TGTGCCAGCAGTTTGGGCGGCAGGATAGAGACCCAGTACTTC

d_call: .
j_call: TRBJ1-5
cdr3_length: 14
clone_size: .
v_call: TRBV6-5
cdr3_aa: CASSYSGEDQPQHF
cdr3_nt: TGTGCCAGCAGTTACTCCGGGGAGGACCAGCCCCAGCATTTT

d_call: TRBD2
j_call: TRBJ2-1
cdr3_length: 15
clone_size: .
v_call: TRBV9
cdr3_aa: CVSSARDYNYNEQFF
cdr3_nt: TGTGTCAGCAGCGCCAGGGACTATAACTACAATGAGCAGTTCTTC

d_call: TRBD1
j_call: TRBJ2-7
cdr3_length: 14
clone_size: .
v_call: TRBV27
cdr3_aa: CASGTGTGTYEQYF
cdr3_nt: TGTGCCAGCGGTACCGGGACAGGGACCTACGAGCAGTACTTC

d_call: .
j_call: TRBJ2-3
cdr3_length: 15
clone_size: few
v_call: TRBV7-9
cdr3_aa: CASSLARLSTDTQYF
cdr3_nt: TGTGCCAGCAGCTTAGCCAGGCTTAGCACAGATACGCAGTATTTT

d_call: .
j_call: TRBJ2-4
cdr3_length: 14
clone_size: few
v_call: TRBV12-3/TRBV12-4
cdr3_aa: CASSPPRGGNIQYF
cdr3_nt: TGTGCCAGCAGTCCCCCACGGGGAGGAAACATTCAGTACTTC

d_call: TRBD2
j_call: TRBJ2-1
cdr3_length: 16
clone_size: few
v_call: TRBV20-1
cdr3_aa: CSASIRGTSRYNEQFF
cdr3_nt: TGCAGTGCTAGTATTAGGGGGACTAGCCGATACAATGAGCAGTTCTTC

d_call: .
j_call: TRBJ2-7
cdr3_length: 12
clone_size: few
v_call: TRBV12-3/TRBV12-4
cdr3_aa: CASSTSIYEQYF
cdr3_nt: TGTGCCAGCAGCACCTCGATCTACGAGCAGTACTTC

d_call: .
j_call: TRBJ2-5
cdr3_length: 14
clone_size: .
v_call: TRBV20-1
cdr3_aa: CSAGGAPTHETQYF
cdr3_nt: TGCAGTGCAGGGGGGGCGCCTACCCATGAGACCCAGTACTTC

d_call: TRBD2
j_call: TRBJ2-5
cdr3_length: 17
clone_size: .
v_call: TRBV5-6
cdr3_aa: CASSRFTEREDEETQYF
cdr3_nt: TGTGCCAGCAGCCGTTTTACAGAGCGGGAGGACGAAGAGACCCAGTACTTC

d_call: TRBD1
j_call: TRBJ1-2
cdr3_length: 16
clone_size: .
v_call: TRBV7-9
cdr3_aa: CASSSGTARFSYGYTF
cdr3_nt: TGTGCCAGCAGCTCCGGGACAGCGAGGTTTTCCTATGGCTACACCTTC

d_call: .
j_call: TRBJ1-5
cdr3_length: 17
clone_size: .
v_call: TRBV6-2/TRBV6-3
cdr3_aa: CASSYSGAGYSNQPQHF
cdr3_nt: TGTGCCAGCAGTTACTCGGGGGCTGGGTATAGCAATCAGCCCCAGCATTTT

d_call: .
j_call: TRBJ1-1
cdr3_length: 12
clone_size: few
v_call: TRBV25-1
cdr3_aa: CASSELGGEAFF
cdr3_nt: TGTGCCAGCAGTGAATTGGGAGGAGAAGCTTTCTTT

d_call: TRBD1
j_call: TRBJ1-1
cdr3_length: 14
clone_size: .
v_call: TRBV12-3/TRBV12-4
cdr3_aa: CASSPTGGYTEAFF
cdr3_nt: TGTGCCAGCAGTCCGACAGGGGGATACACTGAAGCTTTCTTT